This TCR beta chain was retrieved from a study of blood T cell repertoires in COVID-19. TCRdb keeps only in-frame clones here, not all; method: immunoSEQ multiplex PCR. The table records more than 40,000 clones, 80% to 90% of them present only once. V shed 5 bases, J shed 4 bases, and the junction held 15 bases outside the gene matches. Germline V gene data show CDR1 as SGHTA and CDR2 as FQGNSA. This CDR3 region has 17 residues. The receptor was derived from a woman older than 75 with acute or convalescent COVID-19. The specimen sequenced was peripheral blood. This chain links TRBV7-2 with TRBJ2-5, with 8 bases that match TRBD2. This chain's CDR3 is CASSPPSRGGRGETQYF. As DNA, the CDR3 is TGTGCCAGCAGCCCTCCCTCTCGGGGGGGCCGAGGAGAGACCCAGTACTTC.